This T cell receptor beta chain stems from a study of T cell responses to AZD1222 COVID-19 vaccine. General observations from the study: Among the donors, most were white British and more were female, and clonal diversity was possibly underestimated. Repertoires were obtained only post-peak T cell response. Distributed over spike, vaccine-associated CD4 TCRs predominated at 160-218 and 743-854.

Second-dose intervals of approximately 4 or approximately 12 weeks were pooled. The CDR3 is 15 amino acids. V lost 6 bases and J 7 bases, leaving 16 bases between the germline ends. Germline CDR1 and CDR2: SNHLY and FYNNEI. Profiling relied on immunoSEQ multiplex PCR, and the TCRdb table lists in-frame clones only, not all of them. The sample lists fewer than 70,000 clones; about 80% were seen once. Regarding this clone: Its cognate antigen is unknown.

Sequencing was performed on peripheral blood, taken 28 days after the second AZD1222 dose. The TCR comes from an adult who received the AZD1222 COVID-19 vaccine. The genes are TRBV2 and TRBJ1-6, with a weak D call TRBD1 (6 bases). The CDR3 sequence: CASRGRGGANSPLHF. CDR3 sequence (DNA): TGTGCCAGCAGGGGTAGAGGGGGGGCGAATTCACCCCTCCACTTT.